Following are 32 T cell receptor beta chains from one sample sequenced in a study of T cell responses to AZD1222 COVID-19 vaccine. The data were produced by immunoSEQ multiplex PCR, yet TCRdb's version contains in-frame clones alone and is incomplete. The sample consists of about 90,000 clones, 70% to 90% of them appearing once. Here the sequenced sample was peripheral blood, taken 28 days after the second AZD1222 dose. These TCRs come from an adult who received the AZD1222 COVID-19 vaccine.

This clone was counted once. The chain recombines TRBV7-3 with TRBJ2-6; possibly TRBD1 or TRBD2 for D (6 bases each). Looked up from germline, CDR1 is SGHTA and CDR2 is FQGTGA. CDR3 length: 17 amino acids. V lost 5 bases and J 2 bases, leaving 16 bases between the germline ends. CDR3: CASSPIPGEAGANVLTF. CDR3 DNA sequence: TGTGCCAGCAGCCCTATCCCAGGGGAGGCTGGGGCCAACGTCCTGACTTTC.

This chain links TRBV14 with TRBJ1-3, with a possible D match to TRBD1 (6 bases). CDR3 size: 13 residues. Per the germline V gene, CDR1 is SGHDN and CDR2 is FVKESK. V lost 4 bases and J lost 7, with 11 bases in between. CDR3 sequence reads: CASSPPGVNTIYF. The CDR3 DNA reads TGTGCCAGCAGCCCGCCAGGGGTGAACACCATATATTTT.

The V call is TRBV5-5, the J call TRBJ2-1; possible D gene TRBD1, 6 bases. From germline, CDR1 is SGHKS and CDR2 YYEKEE (reference sequence). The CDR3 consists of 14 residues. V shed 1 base and J shed 4 bases, with 9 bases lying between them. The CDR3 nucleotides are TGTGCCAGCAGCTTGAGGGGGTTGTACAATGAGCAGTTCTTC. It encodes CASSLRGLYNEQFF.

Only one count was recorded for this clone. V and J are TRBV7-2 and TRBJ2-4; the match to TRBD1 covers 9 bases. With 5 bases clipped from V and 9 bases from J, the junction kept 14 bases outside the gene matches. CDR3 length: 16 amino acids. Germline-derived CDR1 and CDR2 are SGHTA and FQGNSA. The CDR3 loop reads CASSLSSYRGRCIQYF. The CDR3 DNA follows: TGTGCCAGCAGCCTTAGTTCTTACAGGGGGCGGTGCATTCAGTACTTC. Full variable domain (missing parts from reference TRBV7-2 and TRBJ2-4): GAGVSQSPSNKVTEKGKDVELRCDPISGHTALYWYRQSLGQGLEFLIYFQGNSAPDKSGLPSDRFSAERTGGSVSTLTIQRTQQEDSAVYLCASSLSSYRGRCIQYFGAGTRLSVL.

The chain's CDR3 is CASSPMGSTDTQYF. CDR3 DNA sequence: TGTGCCAGCAGTCCGATGGGGTCCACAGATACGCAGTATTTT. The chain joins TRBV27 to TRBJ2-3; D unclear. The CDR3 is 14 residues long. CDR1 MNHEY and CDR2 SMNVEV come from the germline V gene (reference sequence). V gave up 5 bases and J gave up 2 bases, with 11 bases separating them.

The chain combines TRBV12-3 or TRBV12-4 with TRBJ1-5; D ambiguous. V lost 6 bases to trimming and J lost 7 bases, with 10 bases between them. The CDR3 is made up of 12 amino acids. The chain's CDR3 is CASSYREQPQHF. As DNA, the CDR3 is TGTGCCAGCAGCTATAGAGAGCAGCCCCAGCATTTT.

This clone has only one observation. The J gene is TRBJ2-3, the V gene TRBV9; TRBD1 might be the D (5 bases). CDR3 length: 14 residues. The V end was cut by 0 bases, the J end by 4 bases, with 9 bases between. Germline CDR1 is SGDLS and CDR2 is YYNGEE. This CDR3 is CASSVAGFSDTQYF. For the CDR3, the DNA is TGTGCCAGCAGCGTAGCAGGGTTCTCAGATACGCAGTATTTT.

J is TRBJ1-1 and V is TRBV5-1; D unresolved. The CDR3 has 11 residues. Germline V lookup: CDR1 SGHRS, CDR2 YFSETQ. The ends were cut back, 0 bases at V and 7 bases at J, with 4 bases in the middle. CDR3 sequence: CASSLEGEAFF. CDR3 bases: TGCGCCAGCAGCTTGGAGGGTGAAGCTTTCTTT. Supplemented by reference TRBV5-1 and TRBJ1-1, the full variable domain reads KAGVTQTPRYLIKTRGQQVTLSCSPISGHRSVSWYQQTPGQGLQFLFEYFSETQRNKGNFPGRFSGRQFSNSRSEMNVSTLELGDSALYLCASSLEGEAFFGQGTRLTVV.

The V call is TRBV11-3, the J call TRBJ2-1; D might be TRBD1 (6 bases). CDR1 SGHNT and CDR2 YENEEA come from the germline V gene. V lost 5 bases and J 4 bases, leaving 9 bases between the germline ends. The CDR3 extends over 13 amino acids. CDR3 sequence (DNA): TGTGCCAGCAGCATTGGACAGTACAATGAGCAGTTCTTC. Encoded protein: CASSIGQYNEQFF.

In regard to this clone: Its ends do not fully match the called genes, so a read error is possible. The chain is built from TRBV7-2 and TRBJ2-1, with TRBD2 identical over 9 bases. This CDR3 contains 13 residues. The germline V gene has CDR1 SGHTA and CDR2 FQGNSA. In DNA, the CDR3 is TGTGCCAGCAGGTTAGCGGGAGATAATGAGCAGTTCTTC. This encodes CASRLAGDNEQFF.

The chain is built from TRBV28 and TRBJ1-3; D gene ambiguous. Germline V lookup: CDR1 MDHEN, CDR2 SYDVKM. Deletions cut 3 bases from V and 7 bases from J, with 7 bases between. The CDR3 is made up of 12 amino acids. Here the CDR3 reads CASSFLDNTIYF. In DNA form, the CDR3 reads TGTGCCAGCAGTTTTCTGGACAACACCATATATTTT.

This chain connects TRBV7-2 to TRBJ2-1; D ambiguous. Trimming pared 6 bases from V and 9 bases from J, leaving 21 bases between. Germline CDR1 reads SGHTA; CDR2 reads FQGNSA. This CDR3 spans 15 amino acids. CDR3 DNA sequence: TGTGCCAGCAGGTCCCCTCGGGCCAACCTCGTTGAGCAGTTCTTC. This codes for CASRSPRANLVEQFF.

This chain joins TRBV27 and TRBJ2-7, with D possibly TRBD1 on 6 matching bases. There are 13 residues in the CDR3. Germline V gene sequence: CDR1 MNHEY, CDR2 SMNVEV (reference sequence). The V end lost 6 bases, the J end lost 3 bases, and 12 bases lay between the germline ends. Here the CDR3 reads CASRGTSSYEQYF. CDR3 nucleotides: TGTGCCAGCAGGGGGACAAGTAGCTACGAGCAGTACTTC.

This clone was counted only a few times. V gene TRBV19 combines with J gene TRBJ2-1, with 10 bases fitting TRBD2. V lost 7 bases to trimming and J lost 9 bases; unmatched junction nucleotides: 9. Germline CDR1 LNHDA, CDR2 SQIVND (reference sequence). CDR3 length: 14 amino acids. The CDR3 here is CASKPLAGGSEQFF. DNA of the CDR3: TGTGCCAGTAAGCCCTTAGCGGGAGGTAGTGAGCAGTTCTTC.

The chain carries TRBV6-7 and TRBJ1-2, with D perhaps TRBD1 (5 bases). TRBV6-7 is given ORF status, its function remaining uncertain. The CDR3 runs to 18 residues. With 5 bases removed from V and 4 bases from J, the gap between germline ends came to 26 bases. The CDR3 region has the DNA TGTGCCAGCAGTGTGGGACGATCGGAACTGAAAGGGCGCTATGGCTACACCTTC. The encoded protein is CASSVGRSELKGRYGYTF.

The V call is TRBV9, the J call TRBJ2-3, with D possibly called TRBD1 or TRBD2 (5 bases each). The CDR3 sequence is 14 residues long. Germline assignment: CDR1 SGDLS and CDR2 YYNGEE. V lost 7 bases and J lost 3, with 15 bases in between. DNA of the CDR3: TGTGCCAGCGGGGGAATTCTAGCAACAGATACGCAGTATTTT. Amino acids: CASGGILATDTQYF.

The V call is TRBV29-1, the J call TRBJ1-1; D perhaps matches TRBD1 (6 bases). The CDR3 totals 12 residues. V was pared by 3 bases and J by 8 bases, with 13 bases between. Germline V gene lookup returns CDR1 SQVTM and CDR2 ANQGSEA. CDR3 nucleotide sequence: TGCAGCGTTGATGTACAGGGTGCCGAAGCTTTCTTT. It specifies CSVDVQGAEAFF.

This clone appeared a single time. The chain employs TRBV9 and TRBJ2-1; D is undetermined. The CDR3 consists of 13 residues. Per the germline V gene, CDR1 is SGDLS and CDR2 is YYNGEE. With 3 bases removed from V and 0 bases from J, the gap between germline ends came to 4 bases. DNA of the CDR3: TGTGCCAGCAGCGCGACCTCCTACAATGAGCAGTTCTTC. It yields the protein CASSATSYNEQFF.

The rearrangement uses TRBV30 and TRBJ1-5, with TRBD1 matching over 8 bases. Per germline, CDR1 GTSNPN and CDR2 SVGIG (reference sequence). CDR3 length: 14 residues. V gave up 7 bases and J gave up 2 bases; unmatched junction bases: 7. CDR3 region: CAFDTGGGNQPQHF. The CDR3 region has the DNA TGTGCCTTCGACACAGGGGGGGGCAATCAGCCCCAGCATTTT.

V gene TRBV18 combines with J gene TRBJ1-6; D is undetermined. Germline V gene data show CDR1 as KGHSH and CDR2 as LQKENI. V was cut by 3 bases and J by 9 bases, with 24 bases left in between. CDR3 length: 18 residues. The CDR3 protein is CASSPSVYSASPFSPLHF. Written as DNA, the CDR3 is TGTGCCAGCTCACCGAGCGTGTACAGCGCGAGTCCCTTTTCACCCCTCCACTTT.

This chain connects TRBV10-3 to TRBJ2-1, with 9 bases that match TRBD2. This CDR3 region has 18 residues. V trimming: 0 bases; J trimming: 9 bases; junction bases outside the gene matches: 15. Germline CDR1 and CDR2: ENHRY and SYGVKD. The CDR3 sequence: CAISESSSGISRRGEQFF. The CDR3 coding sequence is TGTGCCATCAGTGAGTCCTCTAGCGGGATCTCCCGGAGGGGTGAGCAGTTCTTC.

The J gene is TRBJ2-1, the V gene TRBV11-3; D ambiguous. With 4 bases removed from V and 2 bases from J, the gap between germline ends came to 12 bases. This CDR3 has 15 residues. Germline CDR1 SGHNT, CDR2 YENEEA. The DNA for the CDR3 is TGTGCCAGCAGCTCCCGACCCCAAACCTACAATGAGCAGTTCTTC. Translation: CASSSRPQTYNEQFF.

Here the CDR3 DNA reads TGTGCCTGGAGTAGACAGGGAAGCGGTGGCTACACCTTC. Its translation is CAWSRQGSGGYTF. The genes are TRBV30 and TRBJ1-2; 7 positions agree with TRBD1. The CDR3 totals 13 residues. The ends lost 2 bases at V and 7 bases at J; junction bases unmatched: 7. Germline CDR1 is GTSNPN and CDR2 is SVGIG (reference sequence).

The chain couples TRBV5-1 to TRBJ1-1, with 8 bases fitting TRBD1. There are 15 residues in the CDR3. J was trimmed by 6 bases and V by 4 bases; bases with no gene match: 11. From germline, CDR1 is SGHRS and CDR2 YFSETQ. The CDR3 DNA sequence: TGCGCCAGCAGCCTTAGACAGGGGCAGGGTTCTGAAGCTTTCTTT. Its protein is CASSLRQGQGSEAFF.

The chain joins TRBV6-1 to TRBJ1-4; D is perhaps TRBD1 (5 bases). This CDR3 is 17 amino acids long. With 1 base removed from V and 4 bases from J, the gap between germline ends came to 16 bases. Germline V gives CDR1 MNHNS, CDR2 SASEGT. CDR3 bases: TGTGCCAGCAGTGAAGAAGGCCAAGGGACGGGTAATGAAAAACTGTTTTTT. It is translated as CASSEEGQGTGNEKLFF.

The rearrangement joins TRBV20-1 to TRBJ2-7, with D unclear. The V end lost 3 bases, the J end lost 1 base, and 4 bases lay between the germline ends. Per germline, CDR1 DFQATT and CDR2 SNEGSKA (reference sequence). The CDR3 spans 11 residues. CDR3 sequence reads: CSASPSYEQYF. The CDR3 DNA reads TGCAGTGCTAGCCCATCCTACGAGCAGTACTTC.

The chain recombines TRBV11-2 with TRBJ1-3; D might be TRBD1 (5 bases). Deletions cut 5 bases from V and 0 bases from J, with 8 bases between. The CDR3 runs to 14 residues. CDR1 and CDR2 (germline): SGHAT, FQNNGV. For the CDR3, the DNA is TGTGCCAGCAGCCCGACAGACTCTGGAAACACCATATATTTT. This gives the protein CASSPTDSGNTIYF.

The rearrangement links TRBV6-2 or TRBV6-3 to TRBJ1-1, with 10 bases lining up with TRBD1. Trimming removed 4 bases from V and 2 bases from J; junction bases left unmatched: 1. CDR1 and CDR2 from the germline V gene are MNHEY and SVGEGT. CDR3 length: 14 residues. CDR3: CASSWDRGNTEAFF. The DNA for the CDR3 is TGTGCCAGCAGTTGGGACAGGGGTAACACTGAAGCTTTCTTT.

V and J are TRBV5-1 and TRBJ2-2, with TRBD2 matching 8 bases. This CDR3 has 15 amino acids. The germline V gene encodes CDR1 SGHRS and CDR2 YFSETQ. The V gene end was trimmed by 9 bases and the J gene end by 3 bases; junction bases not matched to a gene: 10. CDR3 loop: CATQTGGSHTGELFF. The CDR3 nucleotides are TGCGCCACCCAGACGGGGGGGTCCCACACCGGGGAGCTGTTTTTT.

V and J are TRBV6-5 and TRBJ1-2, with D possibly being TRBD1 (6 bases). Germline CDR1 and CDR2: MNHEY and SVGAGI. The length of the CDR3 is 15 residues. Trimming cost V 6 bases and J 2 bases, with 16 bases left between them. CDR3 amino acids: CASSRDRTRNYGYTF. The CDR3 region has the DNA TGTGCCAGCAGCCGAGACAGGACTCGAAACTATGGCTACACCTTC.

This chain links TRBV6-5 with TRBJ2-7; TRBD1 matches at 10 bases. The CDR3 spans 16 residues. The V gene's germline CDR1 is MNHEY and CDR2 SVGAGI. Germline trimming cut 0 bases from V and 2 bases from J; bases unmatched to any gene: 4. The DNA for the CDR3 is TGTGCCAGCAGTTACTCTCGGGACAGGGGACCCTACGAGCAGTACTTC. Translated, it gives CASSYSRDRGPYEQYF.

This clone was picked up a small number of times. The chain combines TRBV27 with TRBJ1-6; 9 bases are shared with TRBD1. The J segment lost 9 bases and the V segment lost 5 bases, leaving 8 bases of the junction unmatched. The CDR3 is 15 amino acids. Germline values: CDR1 MNHEY, CDR2 SMNVEV (reference sequence). In DNA form, the CDR3 reads TGTGCCAGCAGTCATGGGACAGGGAGGGTTTCACCCCTCCACTTT. Encoded protein: CASSHGTGRVSPLHF.